This T cell receptor beta chain stems from a study of blood T cell repertoires in COVID-19. As for the study in general: There were acute and convalescent COVID-19 samples, and they came from the United States, Italy and Spain.

In the authors' workflow: Amplification of reference gene primers provided the estimated nucleated cell counts. TCRdb's copy holds only in-frame clones and misses some; the assay was immunoSEQ multiplex PCR. The V and J calls and the clone size are those of that table, but D and trimming were determined from the DNA. Among about 130,000 clones listed, roughly 83% were seen once. Germline V gives CDR1 SGDLS, CDR2 YYNGEE. The CDR3 runs 14 residues. V lost 2 bases to trimming and J lost 3 bases; unmatched junction nucleotides: 4. Sequences were obtained from peripheral blood. The sequence came from a woman between 50 and 59 years old with acute or convalescent COVID-19. V usage is TRBV9 and J usage is TRBJ1-1; TRBD1 agrees at 7 bases. The CDR3 nucleotides are TGTGCCAGCAGCGTCACTACAGGGGACACTGAAGCTTTCTTT. Residues: CASSVTTGDTEAFF.